This TCR beta chain was sequenced in a study of T cell responses to AZD1222 COVID-19 vaccine. Study overall: Recipients boosted at about 4 weeks or about 12 weeks are pooled. Study observations and caveats: Spike-specific TCR breadth and depth grew following two AZD1222 doses. It was only a handful of AZD1222 recipients who were seropositive at baseline. Spike-wide vaccine-associated CD4 TCRs dominated at 160-218 and 743-854.

As for this clone: Its matching antigen is unknown.

Libraries were prepared by immunoSEQ multiplex PCR; TCRdb keeps only in-frame clonotypes and omits some of them. The table shows 100,000 to 110,000 clones, with more than 75% occurring only once. Germline lookup yields CDR1 MNHEY and CDR2 SVGAGI. The CDR3 totals 15 residues. V gave up 0 bases and J gave up 7 bases; unmatched junction bases: 8. The rearrangement links TRBV6-5 to TRBJ1-1; 7 positions match TRBD1. The receptor was isolated from an adult in good health. This material consisted of peripheral blood, taken on day 0 of AZD1222 vaccination. The CDR3 DNA reads TGTGCCAGCAGTTACTCGACAGGGTGGGGACTTGAAGCTTTCTTT. Its translation: CASSYSTGWGLEAFF.